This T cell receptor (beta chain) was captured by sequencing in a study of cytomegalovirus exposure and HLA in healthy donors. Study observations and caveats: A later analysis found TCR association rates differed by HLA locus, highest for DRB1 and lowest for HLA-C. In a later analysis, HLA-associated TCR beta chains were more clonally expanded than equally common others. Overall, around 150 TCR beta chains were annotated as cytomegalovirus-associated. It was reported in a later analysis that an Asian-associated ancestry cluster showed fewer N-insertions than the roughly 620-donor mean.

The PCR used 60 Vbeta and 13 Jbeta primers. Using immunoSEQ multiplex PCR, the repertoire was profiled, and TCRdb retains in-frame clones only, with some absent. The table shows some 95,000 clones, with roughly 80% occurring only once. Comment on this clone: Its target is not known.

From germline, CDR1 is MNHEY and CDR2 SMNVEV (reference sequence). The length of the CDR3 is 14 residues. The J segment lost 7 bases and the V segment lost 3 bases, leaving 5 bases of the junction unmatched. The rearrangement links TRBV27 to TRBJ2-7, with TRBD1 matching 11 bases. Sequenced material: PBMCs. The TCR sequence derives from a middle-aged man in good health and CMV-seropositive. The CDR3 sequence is CASSLAGQGGEQYF. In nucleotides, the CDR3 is TGTGCCAGCAGTTTGGCGGGACAGGGGGGTGAGCAGTACTTC.